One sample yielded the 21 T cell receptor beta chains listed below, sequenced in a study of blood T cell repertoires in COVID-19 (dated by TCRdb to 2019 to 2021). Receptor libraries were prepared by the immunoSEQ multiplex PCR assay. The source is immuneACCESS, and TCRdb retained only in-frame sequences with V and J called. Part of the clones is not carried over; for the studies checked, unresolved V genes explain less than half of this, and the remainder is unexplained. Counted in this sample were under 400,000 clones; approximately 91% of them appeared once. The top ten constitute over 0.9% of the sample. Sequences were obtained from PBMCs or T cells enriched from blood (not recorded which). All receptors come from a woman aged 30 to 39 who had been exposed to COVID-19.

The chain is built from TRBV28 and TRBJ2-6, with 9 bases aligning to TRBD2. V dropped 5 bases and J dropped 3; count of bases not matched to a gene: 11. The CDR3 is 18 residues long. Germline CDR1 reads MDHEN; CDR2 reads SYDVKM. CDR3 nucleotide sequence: TGTGCCAGCAGTCCCCAAGCGGGAGGACTTTTTGGGGCCAACGTCCTGACTTTC. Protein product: CASSPQAGGLFGANVLTF.

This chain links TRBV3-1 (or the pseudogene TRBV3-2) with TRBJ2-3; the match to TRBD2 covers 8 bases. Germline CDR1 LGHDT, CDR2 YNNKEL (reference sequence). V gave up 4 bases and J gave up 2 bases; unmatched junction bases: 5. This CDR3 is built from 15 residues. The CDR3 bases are TGTGCCAGCAGCCGACCGGGACTAGACACAGATACGCAGTATTTT. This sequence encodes CASSRPGLDTDTQYF.

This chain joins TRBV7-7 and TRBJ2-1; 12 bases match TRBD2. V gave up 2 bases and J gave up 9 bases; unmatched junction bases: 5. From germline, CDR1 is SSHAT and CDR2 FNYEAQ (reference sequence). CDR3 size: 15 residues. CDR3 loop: CASSLRLAGDGEQFF. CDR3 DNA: TGTGCCAGCAGCTTACGACTAGCGGGAGACGGTGAGCAGTTCTTC.

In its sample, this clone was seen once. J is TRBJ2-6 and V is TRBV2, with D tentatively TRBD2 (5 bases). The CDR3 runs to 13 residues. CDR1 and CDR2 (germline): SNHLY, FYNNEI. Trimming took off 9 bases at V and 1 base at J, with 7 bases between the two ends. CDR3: CARRGSGANVLTF. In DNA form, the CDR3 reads TGTGCCAGGAGAGGGTCTGGGGCCAACGTCCTGACTTTC. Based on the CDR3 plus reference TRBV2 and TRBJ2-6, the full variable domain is EPEVTQTPSHQVTQMGQEVILRCVPISNHLYFYWYRQILGQKVEFLVSFYNNEISEKSEIFDDQFSVERPDGSNFTLKIRSTKLEDSAMYFCARRGSGANVLTFGAGSRLTVL.

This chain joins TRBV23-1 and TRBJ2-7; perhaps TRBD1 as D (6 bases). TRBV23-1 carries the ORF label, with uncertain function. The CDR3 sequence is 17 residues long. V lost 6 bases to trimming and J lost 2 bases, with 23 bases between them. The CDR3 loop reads CASRTGVGSGAPYEQYF. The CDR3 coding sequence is TGCGCCAGCAGAACCGGAGTTGGCTCAGGGGCTCCCTACGAGCAGTACTTC.

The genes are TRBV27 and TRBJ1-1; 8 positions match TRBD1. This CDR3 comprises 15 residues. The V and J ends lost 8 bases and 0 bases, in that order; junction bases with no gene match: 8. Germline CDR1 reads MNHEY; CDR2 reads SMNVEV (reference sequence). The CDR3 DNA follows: TGTGCCAGCGGACAATTGACAGGGGTGAACACTGAAGCTTTCTTT. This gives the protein CASGQLTGVNTEAFF.

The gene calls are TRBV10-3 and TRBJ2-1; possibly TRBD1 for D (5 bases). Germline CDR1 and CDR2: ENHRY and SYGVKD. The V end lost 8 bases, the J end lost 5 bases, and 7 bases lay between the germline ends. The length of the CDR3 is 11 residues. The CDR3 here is CAIDSHNEQFF. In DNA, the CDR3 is TGTGCCATCGACAGCCACAATGAGCAGTTCTTC.

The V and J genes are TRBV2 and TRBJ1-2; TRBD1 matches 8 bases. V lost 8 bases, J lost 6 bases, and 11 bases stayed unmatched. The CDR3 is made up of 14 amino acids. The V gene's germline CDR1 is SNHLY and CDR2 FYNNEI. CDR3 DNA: TGTGCCAGCGATACCCAGGGGGCACACCATGGCTACACCTTC. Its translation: CASDTQGAHHGYTF.

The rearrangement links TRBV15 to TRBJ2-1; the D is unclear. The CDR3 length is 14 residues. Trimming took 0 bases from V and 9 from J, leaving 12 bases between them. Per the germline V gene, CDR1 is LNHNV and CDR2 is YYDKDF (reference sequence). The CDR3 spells CATSRDLATGEQFF. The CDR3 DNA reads TGTGCCACCAGCAGAGATCTCGCAACCGGTGAGCAGTTCTTC.

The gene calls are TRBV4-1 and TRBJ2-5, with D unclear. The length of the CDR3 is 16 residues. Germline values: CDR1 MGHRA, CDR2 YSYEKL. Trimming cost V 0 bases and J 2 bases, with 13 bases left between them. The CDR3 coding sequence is TGCGCCAGCAGCCAAGATCCCCCGGGTGGTCAAGAGACCCAGTACTTC. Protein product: CASSQDPPGGQETQYF.

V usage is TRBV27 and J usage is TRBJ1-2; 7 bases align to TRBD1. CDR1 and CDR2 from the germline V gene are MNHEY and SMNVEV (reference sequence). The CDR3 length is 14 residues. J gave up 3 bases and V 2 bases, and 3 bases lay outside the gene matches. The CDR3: CASSLGQGDYGYTF. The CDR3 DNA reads TGTGCCAGCAGTTTAGGGCAGGGGGACTATGGCTACACCTTC.

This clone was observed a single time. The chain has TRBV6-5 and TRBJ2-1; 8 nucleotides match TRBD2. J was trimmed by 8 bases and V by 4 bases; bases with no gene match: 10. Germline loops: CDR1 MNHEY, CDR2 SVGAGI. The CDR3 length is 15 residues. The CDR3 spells CASSLREALGYEQFF. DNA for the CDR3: TGTGCCAGCAGTTTGCGGGAGGCGCTAGGGTATGAGCAGTTCTTC.

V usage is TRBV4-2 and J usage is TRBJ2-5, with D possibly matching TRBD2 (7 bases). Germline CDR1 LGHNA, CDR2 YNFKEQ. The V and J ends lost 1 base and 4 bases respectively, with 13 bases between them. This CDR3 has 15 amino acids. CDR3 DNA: TGTGCCAGCAGCCAAGTAGGGGGGGCGGGAGAGACCCAGTACTTC. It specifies CASSQVGGAGETQYF.

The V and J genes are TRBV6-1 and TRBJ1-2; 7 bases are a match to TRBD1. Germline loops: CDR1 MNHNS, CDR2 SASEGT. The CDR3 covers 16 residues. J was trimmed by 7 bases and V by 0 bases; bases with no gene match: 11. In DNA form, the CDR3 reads TGTGCCAGCAGTGAAGCGCTTGGGCAGGGGGGAAGTGGCTACACCTTC. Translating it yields CASSEALGQGGSGYTF.

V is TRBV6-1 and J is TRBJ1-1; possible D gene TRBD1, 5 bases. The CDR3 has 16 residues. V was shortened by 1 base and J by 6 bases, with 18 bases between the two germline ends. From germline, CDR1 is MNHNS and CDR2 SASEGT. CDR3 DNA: TGTGCCAGCAGTGAAGAATTGGGCCGGCCGGGGGCTGAAGCTTTCTTT. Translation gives CASSEELGRPGAEAFF.

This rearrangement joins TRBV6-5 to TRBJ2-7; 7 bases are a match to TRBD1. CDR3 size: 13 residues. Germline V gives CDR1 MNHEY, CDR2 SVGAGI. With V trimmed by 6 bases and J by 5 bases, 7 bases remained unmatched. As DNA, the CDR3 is TGTGCCAGCAGCGGGACAGACAGGCACGAGCAGTACTTC. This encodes CASSGTDRHEQYF.

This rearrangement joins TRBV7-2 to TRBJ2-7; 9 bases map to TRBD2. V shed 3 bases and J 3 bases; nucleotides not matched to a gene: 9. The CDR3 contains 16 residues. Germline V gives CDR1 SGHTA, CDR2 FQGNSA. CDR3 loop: CASSLSSGTSHYEQYF. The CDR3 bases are TGTGCCAGCAGCTTGTCTAGCGGGACTTCCCACTACGAGCAGTACTTC.

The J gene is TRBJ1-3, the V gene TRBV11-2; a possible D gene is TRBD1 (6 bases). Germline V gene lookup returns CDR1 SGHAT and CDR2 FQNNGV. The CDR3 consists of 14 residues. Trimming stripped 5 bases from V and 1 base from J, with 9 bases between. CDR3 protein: CASSPQGSGNTIYF. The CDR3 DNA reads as TGTGCCAGCAGCCCACAGGGTTCTGGAAACACCATATATTTT.

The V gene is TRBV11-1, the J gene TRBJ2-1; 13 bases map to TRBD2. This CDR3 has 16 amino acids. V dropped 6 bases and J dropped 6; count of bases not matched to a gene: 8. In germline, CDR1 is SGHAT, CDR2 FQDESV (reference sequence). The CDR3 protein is CASRRTSGSVSNEQFF. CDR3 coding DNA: TGTGCCAGCAGACGGACTAGCGGGAGTGTCAGCAATGAGCAGTTCTTC.

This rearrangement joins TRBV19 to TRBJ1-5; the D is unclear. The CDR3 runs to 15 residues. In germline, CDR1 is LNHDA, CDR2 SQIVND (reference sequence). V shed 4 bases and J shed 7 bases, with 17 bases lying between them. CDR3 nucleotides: TGTGCCAGTAGTAGGGGTGAAGGGAGTGGGCAGCCCCAGCATTTT. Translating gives CASSRGEGSGQPQHF.

CDR3 in amino acids: CASSLGRDQPQHF. CDR3 sequence (DNA): TGTGCCAGCAGCTTGGGTCGGGATCAGCCCCAGCATTTT. The chain employs TRBV5-5 and TRBJ1-5, with D uncertain. The V end was cut by 0 bases, the J end by 5 bases, with 6 bases between. Germline V gives CDR1 SGHKS, CDR2 YYEKEE (reference sequence). The CDR3 extends over 13 amino acids.